The T cell receptor beta chain under discussion was sequenced for a study of response to subunit inactivated influenza vaccine (dated by TCRdb to between 2018 and 2020). For context, the study as a whole: To follow how T cells responded to a trivalent subunit inactivated influenza vaccine, the researchers relied on deep quantitative profiling of the T cell receptor repertoire.

Concerning this clonotype itself: Its antigen is currently not known. The record has no base qualities; no much larger clone is one base away.

On the study overall, not on this receptor specifically: The authors proposed that each seasonal influenza vaccination may bring in only a limited number of new T cells.

Receptor libraries were prepared by RT-PCR. The instrument given in TCRdb is Illumina HiSeq 2500. TCRdb applied fastp at Q25 and MiXCR to the public reads, then kept only in-frame beta chains. Entries that share a CDR3 protein sequence are merged under the most common genes and DNA. The sample table records approximately 230,000 distinct CDR3 sequences; approximately 12% of these occur just once. About 8% of the sample rests with the top ten. Measured from the cysteine to the phenylalanine, the CDR3 is 11 residues long. Just CDR3 DNA is preserved here, 33 bases in frame from base 1. V drops 7 bases and J drops 7 bases, leaving 10 bases in between. Based on the germline V gene, the CDR1 and CDR2 sequences are SGHTA and FQGNSA.

This clonotype originated in a man aged 50 to 60 who received an inactivated influenza vaccine. Donor details come from another sample of the same person, matched by shared clones. The chain is assembled from TRBV7-2 and TRBJ1-2, with the D gene call left open. The sequenced sample was non-naive T cells sorted from PBMCs, obtained less than 15 days before vaccination. This specimen's cell subset or site label, interpreted: memory T cell fraction. CDR3 loop: CASTTAGGYTF. Here is the DNA: TGTGCCAGCACGACGGCGGGTGGCTACACCTTC.